Below, 17 T cell receptor beta chains from the same sample are listed, as sequenced in a study of shared clonotypes between healthy human individuals. The method was immunoSEQ multiplex PCR; TCRdb's version includes in-frame clones alone and lacks a portion of them. This sample has about 1.4 million clones, with roughly 96% found just once. The sequenced sample consisted of naive CD4+ T cells sorted from blood. Subset denoted: CD45RA+ positively selected. These receptors all come from a man aged 25-40 years in good health.

The chain has TRBV28 and TRBJ1-1; D is unclear. CDR1 is MDHEN, CDR2 SYDVKM, per germline. The CDR3 runs 15 residues. V was cut by 2 bases and J by 5 bases, with 15 bases left in between. The CDR3 coding sequence is TGTGCCAGCAGTTTACTAGGATCGATGCGGACTGAAGCTTTCTTT. Translating it yields CASSLLGSMRTEAFF.

The V gene is TRBV30, the J gene TRBJ1-1; D perhaps matches TRBD1 (6 bases). V shed 4 bases and J shed 4 bases, with 13 bases lying between them. The CDR3 totals 13 residues. The germline CDR1 and CDR2 sequences are GTSNPN and SVGIG (reference sequence). The CDR3 DNA reads TGTGCCTGGACGCCTACAGGGATCACTGAAGCTTTCTTT. Translating it yields CAWTPTGITEAFF.

The J gene is TRBJ2-3, the V gene TRBV5-1; D may be TRBD1 (6 bases). CDR1 and CDR2 (germline): SGHRS, YFSETQ. The CDR3 runs 15 residues. The V gene lost 4 bases and the J gene lost 3 bases, with 15 bases spanning the gap. In DNA form, the CDR3 reads TGCGCCAGCAGCGCCCAGGGGATTGCGACAGATACGCAGTATTTT. This sequence encodes CASSAQGIATDTQYF.

This rearrangement joins TRBV2 to TRBJ2-2; 8 nucleotides align to TRBD1. The CDR3 is 17 amino acids. CDR1 is SNHLY, CDR2 FYNNEI, per germline. After removal of 0 bases from V and 3 bases from J, the junction contained 6 bases not matched to a gene. For the CDR3, the DNA is TGTGCCAGCAGTGAAGCGCTGGGACAGGCCCACACCGGGGAGCTGTTTTTT. Translated: CASSEALGQAHTGELFF.

The V call is TRBV2, the J call TRBJ2-3; TRBD2 aligns across 10 bases. The trim removed 1 base at V and 5 bases at J, leaving 0 bases unmatched. The CDR3 is 14 residues long. From germline, CDR1 is SNHLY and CDR2 FYNNEI. CDR3 sequence reads: CASSEGTSGDTQYF. DNA for the CDR3: TGTGCCAGCAGTGAAGGGACTAGCGGAGATACGCAGTATTTT.

In the case of this clone: Additional DNA sequences in this sample encode the identical CDR3. The rearrangement joins TRBV5-5 to TRBJ2-1; D uncertain. Trimming cost V 0 bases and J 0 bases, with 4 bases left between them. Germline values: CDR1 SGHKS, CDR2 YYEKEE (reference sequence). The CDR3 extends over 14 amino acids. DNA of the CDR3: TGTGCCAGCAGCTTGGGAGGCTCCTACAATGAGCAGTTCTTC. Translating it yields CASSLGGSYNEQFF.

This chain connects TRBV5-1 to TRBJ1-2; tentative D call: TRBD1 (5 bases). Germline V gene lookup returns CDR1 SGHRS and CDR2 YFSETQ. The CDR3 length is 13 residues. Trimming took 0 bases from V and 4 from J, leaving 7 bases between them. DNA for the CDR3: TGCGCCAGCAGCTTGGGGGACGTCTATGGCTACACCTTC. Amino acids: CASSLGDVYGYTF.

The chain couples TRBV6-4 to TRBJ1-5; D is unresolved. V lost 4 bases, J lost 3 bases, and 7 bases lay in between. Germline V gene data show CDR1 as MRHNA and CDR2 as SNTAGT. The CDR3 runs 13 residues. The CDR3 nucleotides read TGTGCCAGCAGTGTGACACTCAATCAGCCCCAGCATTTT. Its protein product is CASSVTLNQPQHF.

The chain links TRBV2 to TRBJ1-3; no clear D gene. CDR1 and CDR2 (germline): SNHLY, FYNNEI. The CDR3 has 13 amino acids. Trimming took off 10 bases at V and 0 bases at J, with 10 bases between the two ends. CDR3 loop: CATTETSGNTIYF. The CDR3 bases are TGTGCCACAACGGAAACCTCTGGAAACACCATATATTTT.

The rearrangement uses TRBV10-3 and TRBJ1-1; D may be TRBD1 (6 bases). Trimming shortened V by 4 bases and J by 6 bases, and 18 bases separated the two germline ends. There are 15 residues in the CDR3. Germline V lookup: CDR1 ENHRY, CDR2 SYGVKD. Here the CDR3 reads CAISGAGTPQAEAFF. DNA of the CDR3: TGTGCCATCAGTGGGGCCGGGACACCCCAGGCTGAAGCTTTCTTT.

This chain connects TRBV5-5 to TRBJ2-7; TRBD2 matches 7 bases. CDR1 and CDR2 (germline): SGHKS, YYEKEE (reference sequence). Unmatched junction bases numbered 18, after V lost 4 bases and J lost 5 bases. The CDR3 sequence is 17 residues long. The CDR3 region is CASSPGSRTRASNEQYF. The CDR3 bases are TGTGCCAGCAGCCCGGGGTCGAGGACTAGAGCTTCGAACGAGCAGTACTTC.

The chain couples TRBV5-6 to TRBJ2-5; tentatively, D is TRBD1 (5 bases). The CDR3 is made up of 13 amino acids. Trimming cost V 5 bases and J 4 bases, with 12 bases left between them. Germline loops: CDR1 SGHDT, CDR2 YYEEEE. The CDR3 region is CASSPGWSETQYF. For the CDR3, the DNA is TGTGCCAGCAGTCCAGGGTGGTCAGAGACCCAGTACTTC.

The chain combines TRBV9 with TRBJ2-1; 14 bases align to TRBD2. The CDR3 is 19 residues long. The germline V gene has CDR1 SGDLS and CDR2 YYNGEE. V was pared by 1 base and J by 0 bases, with 6 bases of the junction left unmatched. The DNA of the CDR3 is TGTGCCAGCAGCGTAAGGGAGGGACTAGCGGGAGACTCCTACAATGAGCAGTTCTTC. This encodes CASSVREGLAGDSYNEQFF.

This chain links TRBV5-6 with TRBJ2-6; D not resolved. Germline V gene data show CDR1 as SGHDT and CDR2 as YYEEEE. V lost 2 bases, J lost 0 bases, and 9 bases lay in between. The CDR3 contains 16 residues. CDR3 in DNA: TGTGCCAGCAGCTTTCCATCCGGCTCTGGGGCCAACGTCCTGACTTTC. Translation: CASSFPSGSGANVLTF.

The chain is built from TRBV10-3 and TRBJ2-5; tentative D call: TRBD2 (5 bases). The CDR3 has 15 residues. Looked up from germline, CDR1 is ENHRY and CDR2 is SYGVKD. V was pared by 4 bases and J by 1 base, with 13 bases between. This CDR3 is CAISAAPGIQETQYF. The DNA of the CDR3 is TGTGCCATCAGTGCAGCCCCGGGGATCCAAGAGACCCAGTACTTC.

The chain joins TRBV5-1 to TRBJ2-3; 8 bases fit TRBD1. Germline V gene data show CDR1 as SGHRS and CDR2 as YFSETQ. Trimming took 2 bases from V and 0 from J; bases not matched to a gene: 11. There are 18 residues in the CDR3. As DNA, the CDR3 is TGCGCCAGCAGCTTAAGACAGGGGATTCCTCTAAGCACAGATACGCAGTATTTT. It codes for CASSLRQGIPLSTDTQYF.

V and J are TRBV10-3 and TRBJ2-7; 7 bases line up with TRBD1. Germline loops: CDR1 ENHRY, CDR2 SYGVKD. V lost 6 bases, J lost 0 bases, and 5 bases stayed unmatched. CDR3 length equals 14 residues. The CDR3 is CAIRSGTASYEQYF. The DNA for the CDR3 is TGTGCCATCAGATCCGGGACAGCCTCCTACGAGCAGTACTTC.